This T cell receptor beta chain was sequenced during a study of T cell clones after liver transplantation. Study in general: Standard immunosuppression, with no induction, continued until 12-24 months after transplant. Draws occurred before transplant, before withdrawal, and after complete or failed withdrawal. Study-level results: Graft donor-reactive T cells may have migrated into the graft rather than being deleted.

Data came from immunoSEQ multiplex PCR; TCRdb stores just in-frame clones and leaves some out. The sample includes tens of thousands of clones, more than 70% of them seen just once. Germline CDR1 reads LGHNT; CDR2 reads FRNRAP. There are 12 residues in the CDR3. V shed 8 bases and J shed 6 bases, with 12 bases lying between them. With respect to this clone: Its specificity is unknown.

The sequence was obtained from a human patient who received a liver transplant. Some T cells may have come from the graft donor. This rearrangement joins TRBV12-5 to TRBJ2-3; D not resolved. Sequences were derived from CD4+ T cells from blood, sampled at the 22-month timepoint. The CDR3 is CASRGPLDTQYF. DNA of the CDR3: TGTGCTAGTAGAGGCCCGCTGGATACGCAGTATTTT.